This T cell receptor (beta chain) was captured by sequencing in a study of T-cell reconstitution after alpha-beta-depleted transplantation in children. Points from the study as a whole: A year had passed since transplant, and T-cell counts and diversity by then came mostly from newly produced T cells. Recipient T cells and thymic progenitors that survived were the source of the high TCRbeta diversity seen at day 60 in some patients. Reportedly, roughly two months post-transplant, alpha-beta T cells arose from several hundred expanded graft clones.

The CDR3 length is 16 residues. Trimming removed 3 bases at V and 2 bases at J, with 15 bases between. Unique molecular identifiers were incorporated when the TCRbeta library was constructed. TCRdb reanalysed the PCR reads using MiXCR and keeps one entry per CDR3 protein. The table lists 450,000 to 600,000 distinct CDR3 sequences, 10% to 13% of them singletons, with just over 2% in the top ten. There are many counts of this clonotype. Its antigen is still unknown. The TCR was taken from a child aged 2-9 years with inherited bone marrow failure, due to receive a stem cell transplant. The specimen was PBMCs, collected before TCRalphabeta/CD19-depleted stem cell transplant. This chain links TRBV12-3 or TRBV12-4 with TRBJ2-3, with D perhaps TRBD2 (6 bases). The CDR3 region is CASSLGLGGNTDTQYF. CDR3 sequence (DNA): TGTGCCAGCAGTTTGGGTTTGGGCGGGAACACAGATACGCAGTATTTT.